This TCR beta chain was recorded in a study of shared clonotypes between healthy human individuals. Study summary: The cohort comprised a couple of women and a few men. Their ages spanned 18 to 49 years. For every donor, three CD4 naive, three CD4 memory, two CD8 naive and one CD8 memory plates were used.

Adult Caucasians living in Nashville, Tennessee made up all of the donors. As processed by the authors: ImmunoSEQ junction-only sequences lacked quality scores, so their filtering differed. Method: immunoSEQ multiplex PCR; TCRdb's copy keeps in-frame clones and lacks some. D and trimming come from the DNA, and the V and J calls and clone size come from that table. Altogether over 2 million clones are present, roughly 90% being singletons, with the ten largest covering around 0.35%. The sample taken for sequencing was naive CD4+ T cells from PBMCs. This sample's subset: CD45RA+ positively selected. The sequence was obtained from a man aged 18 to 35 in good health. Some clones in this sample may be carry-over from other donors' samples.

CDR3 nucleotides: TGTGCCAGTAGTATAGATGCAGGGGGTGATGAAAAACTGTTTTTT. As protein: CASSIDAGGDEKLFF. The chain recombines TRBV19 with TRBJ1-4, with TRBD1 matching over 7 bases. The CDR3 length is 15 residues. The V and J ends lost 0 bases and 6 bases, in that order; junction bases with no gene match: 4. Germline V gives CDR1 LNHDA, CDR2 SQIVND (reference sequence).